The rows below give T cell receptor beta chains drawn from one sample of a study of blood T cell repertoires in COVID-19. Using immunoSEQ multiplex PCR, the repertoire was profiled, and TCRdb retains in-frame clones only, with some absent. The repertoire has roughly 220,000 clones, about 88% of them found once; the top ten carry 3%. What was sequenced was peripheral blood. The source is a man between 60 and 70 years old with acute or convalescent COVID-19. Each CDR3 is given with its conserved first and last residue. The D gene is left open where the match is weak. Rows may omit the clone size; those that give it use once, few, many or a size class.

D gene: .
clone size: .
V gene: TRBV19
J gene: TRBJ1-1
CDR3 DNA: TGTGCCAGTAGCGCAGGGCGGACTGAAGCTTTCTTT
CDR3 protein: CASSAGRTEAFF

D gene: TRBD2
clone size: .
V gene: TRBV4-1
J gene: TRBJ2-3
CDR3 DNA: TGCGCCAGCAGCCAAGAGGAGCGGGGGGTTTTAGATACGCAGTATTTT
CDR3 protein: CASSQEERGVLDTQYF

D gene: TRBD1
clone size: .
V gene: TRBV6-1
J gene: TRBJ1-3
CDR3 DNA: TGTGCCAGCAGTGTGGGACAGGGAAGCTCTGGAAACACCATATATTTT
CDR3 protein: CASSVGQGSSGNTIYF

D gene: .
clone size: .
V gene: TRBV7-8
J gene: TRBJ2-7
CDR3 DNA: TGTGCCAGCAGCTTAGCTCAACAGGGCAGGACCTACGAGCAGTACTTC
CDR3 protein: CASSLAQQGRTYEQYF

D gene: TRBD1
clone size: once
V gene: TRBV14
J gene: TRBJ2-3
CDR3 DNA: TGTGCCAGCAGCCCGGGGACAGGTACTAGCACAGATACGCAGTATTTT
CDR3 protein: CASSPGTGTSTDTQYF

D gene: .
clone size: .
V gene: TRBV11-3
J gene: TRBJ2-3
CDR3 DNA: TGTGCCAGCAGGAACGGGACTACAGATACGCAGTATTTT
CDR3 protein: CASRNGTTDTQYF

D gene: TRBD1
clone size: .
V gene: TRBV5-1
J gene: TRBJ1-1
CDR3 DNA: TGCGCCAGCAGCCAGGACAGGGGTTGGACTGAAGCTTTCTTT
CDR3 protein: CASSQDRGWTEAFF

D gene: .
clone size: once
V gene: TRBV9
J gene: TRBJ1-1
CDR3 DNA: TGTGCCAGCAGCGAACAGGGTAATACTGAAGCTTTCTTT
CDR3 protein: CASSEQGNTEAFF

D gene: .
clone size: .
V gene: TRBV7-2
J gene: TRBJ1-1
CDR3 DNA: TGTGCCAGCAACTTGGGGGGAAGCACTGAAGCTTTCTTT
CDR3 protein: CASNLGGSTEAFF

D gene: .
clone size: .
V gene: TRBV6-1
J gene: TRBJ1-6
CDR3 DNA: TGTGCCAGCAGTGAGAACAGGGCGGTTTCACCCCTCCACTTT
CDR3 protein: CASSENRAVSPLHF

D gene: TRBD2
clone size: .
V gene: TRBV10-2
J gene: TRBJ2-4
CDR3 DNA: TGCGCCAGCACAAACACCCTGGGCGGGGGGGGTAACATTCAGTACTTC
CDR3 protein: CASTNTLGGGGNIQYF

D gene: TRBD2
clone size: .
V gene: TRBV6-5
J gene: TRBJ2-5
CDR3 DNA: TGTGCCAGCAGTCCGCGAACTAGCGGACAAGAGACCCAGTACTTC
CDR3 protein: CASSPRTSGQETQYF

D gene: .
clone size: .
V gene: TRBV14
J gene: TRBJ1-2
CDR3 DNA: TGTGCCAGCAGTGCCGCGGGAGCTAACTATGGCTACACCTTC
CDR3 protein: CASSAAGANYGYTF

D gene: TRBD2
clone size: .
V gene: TRBV5-5
J gene: TRBJ2-3
CDR3 DNA: TGTGCCAGCAGCTTGGCTGCGACTAGCGGGGGGGATACGCAGTATTTT
CDR3 protein: CASSLAATSGGDTQYF

D gene: TRBD2
clone size: .
V gene: TRBV6-1
J gene: TRBJ2-3
CDR3 DNA: TGTGCCAGCAGTGAAGCGCGAAGTCGGCGGGGGTTTGCAGATACGCAGTATTTT
CDR3 protein: CASSEARSRRGFADTQYF

D gene: .
clone size: few
V gene: TRBV9
J gene: TRBJ1-5
CDR3 DNA: TGTGCCAGCAGCGGAGGGGGTTTGAGCAATCAGCCCCAGCATTTT
CDR3 protein: CASSGGGLSNQPQHF

D gene: .
clone size: .
V gene: TRBV6-6
J gene: TRBJ1-1
CDR3 DNA: TGTGCCAGCAGACACGGGGGGACTGAAGCTTTCTTT
CDR3 protein: CASRHGGTEAFF

D gene: TRBD1
clone size: .
V gene: TRBV7-2
J gene: TRBJ2-7
CDR3 DNA: TGTGCCAGCAGCCAAAGACAGGGGACCTACGAGCAGTACTTC
CDR3 protein: CASSQRQGTYEQYF

D gene: TRBD1
clone size: once
V gene: TRBV6-4
J gene: TRBJ1-1
CDR3 DNA: TGTGCCAGCAGCGGACAGGCCTACACTGAAGCTTTCTTT
CDR3 protein: CASSGQAYTEAFF

D gene: TRBD1
clone size: .
V gene: TRBV27
J gene: TRBJ2-1
CDR3 DNA: TGTGCCAGCAGTCAAGACAGGGGGCGAGGTACGAATGAGCAGTTCTTC
CDR3 protein: CASSQDRGRGTNEQFF

D gene: .
clone size: .
V gene: TRBV5-1
J gene: TRBJ2-5
CDR3 DNA: TGCGCCAGCAGTATCGAAGAGACCCAGTACTTC
CDR3 protein: CASSIEETQYF

D gene: .
clone size: .
V gene: TRBV9
J gene: TRBJ1-4
CDR3 DNA: TGTGCCAGCAGCCGACGACGGGGGGCACTTAATGAAAAACTGTTTTTT
CDR3 protein: CASSRRRGALNEKLFF